This record concerns one T cell receptor (beta chain) sequence. Its antigen is undetermined. PRAID featured prominent immunodeficiency. Sequencing was performed with immunoSEQ multiplex PCR; in TCRdb, only in-frame clones are kept and a portion is missing. The top ten hold around 0.66% of the sample, which has tens of thousands of clones, roughly 93% seen once. The data derive from a study of stem cell transplantation in POMP-related autoinflammatory disease. Study-wide background: Pre-transplant patients had naive-skewed CD4+ T cells and few CD8+ T cells. Findings and caveats of the study: A trend toward lower repertoire diversity and greater clonality appeared in every analyzed T-cell subset of PRAID patients.

The sequence came from a human patient with POMP-related autoinflammation and immune dysregulation (PRAID). Some of these T cells may belong to the graft donor. The source material was CD4+ T cells from PBMCs, sampled after stem cell transplantation.

The CDR3 DNA sequence: TGCGCCAGCAGCTTGGCCCGCTCGGCCGCAACTAATGAAAAACTGTTTTTT. Translation gives CASSLARSAATNEKLFF. The gene calls are TRBV5-1 and TRBJ1-4; D unresolved. The CDR3 runs 17 residues. Germline CDR1 is SGHRS and CDR2 is YFSETQ. Trimming left V 0 bases short and J 0 bases short, with 12 bases between.